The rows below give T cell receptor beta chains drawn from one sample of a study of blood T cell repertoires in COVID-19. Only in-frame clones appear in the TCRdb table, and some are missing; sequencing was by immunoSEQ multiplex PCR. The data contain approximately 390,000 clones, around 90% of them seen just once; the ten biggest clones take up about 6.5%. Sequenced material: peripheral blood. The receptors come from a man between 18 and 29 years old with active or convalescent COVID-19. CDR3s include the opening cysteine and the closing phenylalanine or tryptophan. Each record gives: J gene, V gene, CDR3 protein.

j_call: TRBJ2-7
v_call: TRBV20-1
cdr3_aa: CSASRDRAYEQYF

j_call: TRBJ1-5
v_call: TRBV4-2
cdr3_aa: CASSVRRDSNQPQHF

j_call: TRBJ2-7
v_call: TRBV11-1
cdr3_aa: CASSLRLADYEQYF

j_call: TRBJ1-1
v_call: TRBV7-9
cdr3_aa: CASSIGGQEAFF

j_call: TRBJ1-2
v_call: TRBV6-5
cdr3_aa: CASSYTPTGQYYGYTF

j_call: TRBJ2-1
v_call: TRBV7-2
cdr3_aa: CASNDRLDYNEQFF

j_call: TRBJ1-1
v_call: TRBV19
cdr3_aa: CASNPRVNTEAFF

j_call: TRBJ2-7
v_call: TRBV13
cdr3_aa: CASSGSSGSYEQYF

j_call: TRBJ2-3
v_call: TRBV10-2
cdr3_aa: CASSSRGDKISTDTQYF

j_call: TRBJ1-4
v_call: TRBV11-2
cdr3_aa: CASSLGRGHEKLFF

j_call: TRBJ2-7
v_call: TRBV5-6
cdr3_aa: CASSLQVTYEQYF

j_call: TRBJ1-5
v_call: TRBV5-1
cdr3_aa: CASAPSGDEPQHF

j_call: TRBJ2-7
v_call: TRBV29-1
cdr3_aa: CSVDTGQGFTYEQYF

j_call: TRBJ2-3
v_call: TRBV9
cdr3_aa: CASSVRGISTDTQYF

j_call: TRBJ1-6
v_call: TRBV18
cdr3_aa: CASSLNRDGGYNSPLHF

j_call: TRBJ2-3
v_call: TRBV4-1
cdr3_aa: CASSRTSGTDTQYF

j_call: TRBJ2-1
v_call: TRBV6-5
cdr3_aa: CASSYEGYNEQFF

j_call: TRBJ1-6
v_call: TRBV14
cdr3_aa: CASSQRDSYSPLHF

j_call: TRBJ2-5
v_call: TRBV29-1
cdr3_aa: CSAAGLAGPGTQYF

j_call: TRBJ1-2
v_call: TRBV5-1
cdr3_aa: CASSLNAQGYGYTF

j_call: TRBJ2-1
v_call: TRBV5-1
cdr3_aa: CASSLVGLAGSRGNEQFF

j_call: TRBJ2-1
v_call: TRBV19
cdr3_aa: CASSRSAASRIREYEQFF

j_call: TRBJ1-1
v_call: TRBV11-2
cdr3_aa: CASSSSDQGLRNTEAFF

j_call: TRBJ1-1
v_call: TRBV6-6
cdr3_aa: CASSYLGTGREAFF

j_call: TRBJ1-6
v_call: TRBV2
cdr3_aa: CASSDGGGTSPLHF

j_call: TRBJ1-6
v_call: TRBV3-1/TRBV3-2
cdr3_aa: CASSTRPDRGYNSPLHF

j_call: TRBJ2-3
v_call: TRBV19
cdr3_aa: CASSKARGFDTDTQYF

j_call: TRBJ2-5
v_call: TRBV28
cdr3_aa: CASSYGGAGQETQYF

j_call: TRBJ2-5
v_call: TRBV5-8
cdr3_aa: CASSGGGFTETQYF

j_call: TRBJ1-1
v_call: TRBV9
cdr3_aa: CASSGQGEAFF

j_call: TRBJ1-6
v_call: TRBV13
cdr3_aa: CASSITGGGDSPLHF

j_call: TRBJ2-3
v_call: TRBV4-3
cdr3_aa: CASSQLDRGADTQYF

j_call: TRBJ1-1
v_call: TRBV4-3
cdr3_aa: CASSQDPGGLGTEAFF

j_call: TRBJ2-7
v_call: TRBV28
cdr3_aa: CASKGLADSYEQYF

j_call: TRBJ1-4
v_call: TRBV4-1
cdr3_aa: CASSYRQGVGEKLFF

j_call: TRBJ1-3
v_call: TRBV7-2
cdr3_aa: CASSFFYEGFTIYF

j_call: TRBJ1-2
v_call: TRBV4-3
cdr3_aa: CASSQDRGTGYGYTF

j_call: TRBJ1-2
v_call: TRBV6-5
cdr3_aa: CASSRGTGTDYGYTF

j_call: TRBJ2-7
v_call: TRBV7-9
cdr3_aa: CASSLPDRGYEQYF

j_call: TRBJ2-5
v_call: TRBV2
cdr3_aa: CASSELPRGETQYF

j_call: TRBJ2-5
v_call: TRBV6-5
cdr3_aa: CASSYTGGAGETQYF

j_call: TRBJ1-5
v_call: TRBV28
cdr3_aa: CASSLSSRANQPQHF

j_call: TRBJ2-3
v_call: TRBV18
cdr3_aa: CASSPRDRGVTDTQYF

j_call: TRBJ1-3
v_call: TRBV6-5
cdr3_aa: CASSYSTAISGNTIYF

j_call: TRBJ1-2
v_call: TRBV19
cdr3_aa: CASNTAILLTYTF

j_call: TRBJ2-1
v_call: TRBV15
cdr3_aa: CATSRDRVYNEQFF

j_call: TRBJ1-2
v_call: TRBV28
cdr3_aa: CASREQISFYGYTF

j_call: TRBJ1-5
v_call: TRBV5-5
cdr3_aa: CASSGKDNSNQPQHF

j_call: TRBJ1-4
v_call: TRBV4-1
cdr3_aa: CASSQDSGREKLFF

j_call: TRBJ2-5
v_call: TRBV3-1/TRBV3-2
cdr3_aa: CASSLKGTVRETQYF

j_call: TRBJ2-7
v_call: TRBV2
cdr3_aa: CASSGQDAHF

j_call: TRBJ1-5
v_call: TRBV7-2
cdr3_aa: CASSLVEGNQPQHF

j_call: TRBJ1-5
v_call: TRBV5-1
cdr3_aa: CASSPDREGQPQHF

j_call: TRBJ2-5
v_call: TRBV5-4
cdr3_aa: CASSFDSQETQYF

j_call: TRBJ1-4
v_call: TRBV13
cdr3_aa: CASSRRGNDEKLFF

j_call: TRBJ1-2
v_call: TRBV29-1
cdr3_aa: CSVTEGALYGYTF